This T cell receptor (beta chain) was identified during a study of T cells after yellow fever vaccination. The CDR3 has 17 amino acids. Trimming pared 0 bases from V and 0 bases from J, leaving 12 bases between. General study results and limits: Though it reached lower strength, the secondary response hit its peak faster, day 5 versus 15.

TCRdb processed the 5' RACE reads anew with MiXCR; each CDR3 protein has one entry. The sample consists of 400,000 or so distinct CDR3 sequences, over 15% of them appearing once. This clonotype was recorded many times. No antigen is known for it. Here the sequenced sample was PBMCs, taken before the yellow fever booster vaccination. The J gene is TRBJ2-1, the V gene TRBV12-3 or TRBV12-4, with D perhaps matching TRBD1 (6 bases). This TCR derives from a man aged 18 to 29 who received the YFV17D yellow fever vaccine. The DNA of the CDR3 is TGTGCCAGCAGTTTAGCGGCCCAGGGGAGCTCCTACAATGAGCAGTTCTTC. Translation: CASSLAAQGSSYNEQFF.